This T cell receptor (beta chain) was observed in a study of technical replicates of blood from a handful of donors. The table came from immunoSEQ multiplex PCR; TCRdb's copy has only in-frame clones and leaves some out. The sample includes roughly 97,000 clones, roughly 96% of them seen just once. This clone showed up just once. This CDR3 is 14 amino acids long. Germline loops: CDR1 SGDLS, CDR2 YYNGEE. V lost 3 bases and J lost 6; bases outside the gene matches: 4. Input material: T cells isolated from PBMCs. The receptor was derived from a human donor in good health. This chain uses TRBV9 with TRBJ2-2; 8 bases line up with TRBD2. The CDR3 DNA reads TGTGCCAGCAGCGAGGGGGGACTAGCCGGGGAGCTGTTTTTT. Its translation: CASSEGGLAGELFF.